These 21 T cell receptor beta chains originate from one sample sequenced in a study of blood T cell repertoires in COVID-19. Here immunoSEQ multiplex PCR was the method, and the copy in TCRdb shows in-frame clones only, minus some. The sample shows 76,000 or so clones, more than 65% of them seen only once. Sequenced sample: peripheral blood. These receptors all stem from a man aged 45-65 years with acute or convalescent COVID-19.

This chain's CDR3 is CASSMDRGHRETQYF. For the CDR3, the DNA is TGTGCCAGCAGCATGGACAGGGGGCATCGGGAGACCCAGTACTTC. The rearrangement joins TRBV2 to TRBJ2-5; 11 nucleotides line up with TRBD1. This CDR3 region has 15 residues. CDR1 is SNHLY, CDR2 FYNNEI, per germline. Trimming removed 6 bases from V and 5 bases from J; junction bases left unmatched: 8. Full variable domain (remainder filled in from reference TRBV2 and TRBJ2-5): EPEVTQTPSHQVTQMGQEVILRCVPISNHLYFYWYRQILGQKVEFLVSFYNNEISEKSEIFDDQFSVERPDGSNFTLKIRSTKLEDSAMYFCASSMDRGHRETQYFGPGTRLLVL.

This clone was found once. The chain combines TRBV7-9 with TRBJ2-7; the match to TRBD1 covers 10 bases. The CDR3 is made up of 15 amino acids. Germline CDR1 SEHNR, CDR2 FQNEAQ (reference sequence). J gave up 3 bases and V 5 bases, and 7 bases lay outside the gene matches. The CDR3 DNA reads as TGTGCCAGCAGCACGGGACAGGGGCTTTTCTACGAGCAGTACTTC. This sequence encodes CASSTGQGLFYEQYF.

The gene calls are TRBV25-1 and TRBJ2-7; tentatively, D is TRBD1 (7 bases). There are 17 residues in the CDR3. The V end lost 4 bases, the J end lost 1 base, and 20 bases lay between the germline ends. CDR1 is MGHDK, CDR2 SYGVNS, per germline. The CDR3 coding sequence is TGTGCCAGCAGTGGGGGCCAGGGGCAGGGGGGATCCTACGAGCAGTACTTC. This gives the protein CASSGGQGQGGSYEQYF.

The chain employs TRBV6-5 and TRBJ2-5; D not certain. This CDR3 region has 12 residues. Germline lookup yields CDR1 MNHEY and CDR2 SVGAGI. V shed 0 bases and J shed 7 bases, with 6 bases lying between them. The CDR3 bases are TGTGCCAGCAGTTACTCGACGGGGACCCAGTACTTC. Protein: CASSYSTGTQYF.

This chain links TRBV6-6 with TRBJ1-2, with D uncertain. Germline V lookup: CDR1 MNHNY, CDR2 SVGAGI (reference sequence). V gave up 6 bases and J gave up 3 bases, with 14 bases separating them. The CDR3 covers 14 residues. CDR3 DNA: TGTGCCAGCAGGATGGCAGCGGACTACTATGGCTACACCTTC. This gives the protein CASRMAADYYGYTF.

This chain uses TRBV5-5 with TRBJ2-7, with TRBD1 matching over 9 bases. The junction had 1 base not matched to a gene; V was cut back by 1 base and J by 2 bases. Germline V CDR1 and CDR2: SGHKS, YYEKEE (reference sequence). This CDR3 region has 14 residues. This CDR3 reads CASSLRQGAYEQYF. Written as DNA, the CDR3 is TGTGCCAGCAGCTTGAGACAGGGGGCCTACGAGCAGTACTTC.

The CDR3 coding sequence is TGCGCCAGCAGCCCCCAGGTACCCGGGGGGGAGCAGTACTTC. Its protein product is CASSPQVPGGEQYF. The rearrangement uses TRBV5-1 and TRBJ2-7; 7 nucleotides align to TRBD2. After removal of 4 bases from V and 7 bases from J, the junction contained 11 bases not matched to a gene. CDR1 is SGHRS and CDR2 is YFSETQ in the germline V gene. This CDR3 comprises 14 residues.

V gene TRBV19 combines with J gene TRBJ2-7; a possible D gene is TRBD1 (7 bases). The V gene lost 4 bases and the J gene lost 6 bases, with 16 bases spanning the gap. Germline loops: CDR1 LNHDA, CDR2 SQIVND (reference sequence). The CDR3 contains 14 residues. The CDR3 nucleotides are TGTGCCAGTAGTAGACAGGGAGGAGAACCCGAGCAGTACTTC. Its protein is CASSRQGGEPEQYF. The full variable domain, its missing parts supplied by reference TRBV19 and TRBJ2-7, is DGGITQSPKYLFRKEGQNVTLSCEQNLNHDAMYWYRQDPGQGLRLIYYSQIVNDFQKGDIAEGYSVSREKKESFPLTVTSAQKNPTAFYLCASSRQGGEPEQYFGPGTRLTVT.

V gene TRBV4-1 combines with J gene TRBJ1-2; 8 nucleotides line up with TRBD1. Losses at the gene ends were 3 bases for V and 3 bases for J; bases not matched to a gene: 0. The CDR3 is 13 residues long. CDR1 and CDR2 (germline): MGHRA, YSYEKL. The CDR3 sequence: CASSQTGDYGYTF. CDR3 in DNA: TGCGCCAGCAGCCAGACAGGGGACTATGGCTACACCTTC.

This clone was detected only a few times. The J gene is TRBJ1-1, the V gene TRBV25-1; D gene ambiguous. This CDR3 spans 14 amino acids. The germline gives CDR1 MGHDK, CDR2 SYGVNS. The ends were cut back, 1 base at V and 4 bases at J, with 10 bases in the middle. CDR3 DNA sequence: TGTGCCAGCAGTGAATCGAGGGAGAGCACTGAAGCTTTCTTT. Translated: CASSESRESTEAFF.

The CDR3 sequence is CASSVALLAGAGNEQFF. The DNA for the CDR3 is TGTGCCAGCAGCGTAGCTTTGCTAGCGGGAGCAGGGAATGAGCAGTTCTTC. The V gene is TRBV9, the J gene TRBJ2-1; TRBD2 matches 10 bases. The junction had 10 bases not matched to a gene; V was cut back by 0 bases and J by 7 bases. The CDR3 consists of 17 residues. The germline gives CDR1 SGDLS, CDR2 YYNGEE.

The rearrangement links TRBV7-9 to TRBJ1-1; no clear D gene. This CDR3 has 17 residues. In germline, CDR1 is SEHNR, CDR2 FQNEAQ (reference sequence). V lost 0 bases and J 6 bases, leaving 20 bases between the germline ends. CDR3 sequence (DNA): TGTGCCAGCAGCTTAGCTGGTGAGTTTGGTAATTACCCTGAAGCTTTCTTT. It specifies CASSLAGEFGNYPEAFF.

This chain uses TRBV2 with TRBJ2-7; D call uncertain. Germline-derived CDR1 and CDR2 are SNHLY and FYNNEI. The V end lost 2 bases, the J end lost 2 bases, and 4 bases lay between the germline ends. This CDR3 is built from 12 residues. Here the CDR3 DNA reads TGTGCCAGCAGTGAACTAACCTACGAGCAGTACTTC. It specifies CASSELTYEQYF. Drawing the rest from reference TRBV2 and TRBJ2-7, the complete variable domain is EPEVTQTPSHQVTQMGQEVILRCVPISNHLYFYWYRQILGQKVEFLVSFYNNEISEKSEIFDDQFSVERPDGSNFTLKIRSTKLEDSAMYFCASSELTYEQYFGPGTRLTVT.

This chain connects TRBV19 to TRBJ2-5, with TRBD1 matching over 8 bases. This CDR3 is 13 amino acids long. Germline-derived CDR1 and CDR2 are LNHDA and SQIVND (reference sequence). Trimming cost V 5 bases and J 6 bases; bases outside gene matches: 5. The CDR3 spells CASSAQGAKTQYF. Here the CDR3 DNA reads TGTGCCAGTAGTGCCCAGGGGGCCAAGACCCAGTACTTC.

The chain links TRBV7-3 to TRBJ2-1, with TRBD2 identical over 9 bases. Germline V gene data show CDR1 as SGHTA and CDR2 as FQGTGA. The CDR3 is 15 amino acids. V dropped 3 bases and J dropped 10; count of bases not matched to a gene: 10. CDR3 protein: CASSLISGSYGEQFF. In DNA form, the CDR3 reads TGTGCCAGCAGCTTGATTAGCGGGAGTTACGGCGAGCAGTTCTTC.

The gene calls are TRBV7-2 and TRBJ1-1; unclear D gene. The CDR3 is 12 residues long. The ends were cut back, 5 bases at V and 7 bases at J, with 11 bases in the middle. The germline CDR1 and CDR2 sequences are SGHTA and FQGNSA. The CDR3, as DNA: TGTGCCAGCAGCCGACCGGGATTTGAAGCTTTCTTT. Its protein is CASSRPGFEAFF.

The chain links TRBV19 to TRBJ2-2; 7 bases match TRBD2. The V and J ends lost 4 bases and 8 bases, in that order; junction bases with no gene match: 16. The CDR3 runs 17 residues. Germline V gives CDR1 LNHDA, CDR2 SQIVND (reference sequence). Here the CDR3 reads CASSNPSSGNLPGELFF. DNA of the CDR3: TGTGCCAGTAGTAATCCCTCTAGCGGAAACCTACCGGGGGAGCTGTTTTTT.

This clone showed up just a few times. V gene TRBV29-1 combines with J gene TRBJ1-5, with D maybe TRBD1 (6 bases). Trimming took 4 bases from V and 3 from J, leaving 13 bases between them. CDR1 is SQVTM and CDR2 is ANQGSEA in the germline V gene. The CDR3 is 14 residues long. The CDR3 protein is CSVAVGANNQPQHF. In DNA form, the CDR3 reads TGCAGCGTTGCAGTGGGGGCGAACAATCAGCCCCAGCATTTT.

V is TRBV7-8 and J is TRBJ1-5; the D is unclear. The V end lost 1 base, the J end lost 5 bases, and 9 bases lay between the germline ends. This CDR3 region has 14 residues. CDR1 and CDR2 from the germline V gene are SGHVS and FQNEAQ. The CDR3: CASSLGTLDQPQHF. The CDR3 nucleotides read TGTGCCAGCAGCTTAGGGACTCTAGATCAGCCCCAGCATTTT.

There are a few counts of this clone. The chain employs TRBV7-3 and TRBJ1-6, with 8 bases aligning to TRBD1. Germline values: CDR1 SGHTA, CDR2 FQGTGA. The CDR3 is 16 residues long. The V and J ends lost 3 bases and 8 bases, in that order; junction bases with no gene match: 9. DNA of the CDR3: TGTGCCAGCAGCTTCACTCCAGGGGGCTGGGATTCACCCCTCCACTTT. Translation gives CASSFTPGGWDSPLHF.

The chain joins TRBV9 to TRBJ2-2, with 8 nucleotides matching TRBD1. Germline values: CDR1 SGDLS, CDR2 YYNGEE. This CDR3 region has 16 residues. V lost 3 bases to trimming and J lost 2 bases; unmatched junction nucleotides: 6. The CDR3 sequence is CASSGPGQVNTGELFF. The CDR3 region has the DNA TGTGCCAGCAGCGGACCGGGACAGGTTAACACCGGGGAGCTGTTTTTT.